The clone carrying this TCR beta chain was detected only a few times. Its antigen is currently unknown. Without exception, sorted populations had purity beyond 95%. The data belong to a study of beta chain features in type 1 diabetes. The whole isolated RNA underwent reverse transcription, so sequencing captured expressed TCRB transcripts. Here immunoSEQ multiplex PCR was the method, and the copy in TCRdb shows in-frame clones only, minus some. In the table there are about 400,000 clones, roughly 12% of which are singletons. Study-level findings and limits: Patients showed naive, central memory and Treg TCRB repertoires that appeared more similar than those of healthy donors. TCRB CDR3 length was moderately but significantly reduced in all four CD4+ subsets of Type 1 diabetes patients.

The CDR3 spans 15 residues. Deletions cut 0 bases from V and 0 bases from J, with 9 bases between. Germline CDR1 is SGDLS and CDR2 is YYNGEE. The chain employs TRBV9 and TRBJ1-1, with D perhaps matching TRBD1 (5 bases). The sample taken for sequencing was naive CD4+ T cells from blood. This clonotype originated in a woman younger than 35 with type 1 diabetes. CDR3 sequence: CASSVADSLNTEAFF. CDR3 nucleotides: TGTGCCAGCAGCGTAGCCGACAGTTTGAACACTGAAGCTTTCTTT.